Here is one T cell receptor beta chain with its context. Its antigen remains unknown. This entry comes from a study of shared clonotypes between healthy human individuals. Study results and limitations: About 4.5% of naive CD4 clonotypes were common to a handful of donors.

An approximately 200 ng quantity of DNA, about 30,000 T cell genomes, went into the sorted-subset replicate PCRs. In the authors' workflow: ImmunoSEQ output lacked quality scores and full-length reads, limiting matched filtering. Sequenced by immunoSEQ multiplex PCR; TCRdb stores in-frame clones only, minus some. From that table come the V and J calls and clone size; the DNA was used to work out D and trimming. Of about 2.4 million clones in the sample, approximately 94% were seen once. This clonotype was obtained from a man aged 18 to 29 in good health. The sample consisted of naive CD4+ T cells sorted from blood. Indicated subset: CD45RA+ positively selected.

The CDR3 spells CASSHPEGLPRKDTQYF. As DNA, the CDR3 is TGTGCCAGCAGCCATCCTGAGGGACTCCCTAGAAAAGATACGCAGTATTTT. V usage is TRBV4-2 and J usage is TRBJ2-3; D might be TRBD2 (6 bases). CDR3 length: 17 amino acids. Germline V CDR1 and CDR2: LGHNA, YNFKEQ. V lost 3 bases and J lost 5, with 21 bases in between.